A few counts support the clone carrying this T cell receptor beta chain. Antigen: not known. This same CDR3 is encoded by further DNA sequences in the sample. The CDR3 covers 14 residues. V lost 4 bases, J lost 4 bases, and 2 bases stayed unmatched. CDR1 is KGHSH, CDR2 LQKENI, per germline. These data originate in a study of cytomegalovirus exposure and HLA in healthy donors. Overall study context: Researchers previously reported finding fewer than 140 million unique TCR beta sequences from about 200 million T cells. Tens of millions of unique TCRs, all from HLA-typed donors, were included in an early release of the data.

Study-wide findings and caveats: Most TCR sequences showed up rarely, but some public TCRs showed up in many donors. Across all donors, roughly uniform sequencing depth was an assumption of the presence/absence analyses.

This PCR relied on a set of 60 Vbeta primers and 13 Jbeta primers. TCRdb keeps only in-frame clones here, not all; method: immunoSEQ multiplex PCR. Here the sample spans around 140,000 clones, roughly 10% being singletons. The chain uses TRBV18 and TRBJ1-4, with TRBD1 identical over 8 bases. Sequencing was carried out using PBMCs. The TCR sequence derives from a man aged 50-59 years in good health and CMV-seronegative. CDR3 bases: TGTGCCAGCTCACGGGGACAGGATAATGAAAAACTGTTTTTT. This encodes CASSRGQDNEKLFF. The entire variable domain, with the rest obtained from reference TRBV18 and TRBJ1-4, is as follows: NAGVMQNPRHLVRRRGQEARLRCSPMKGHSHVYWYRQLPEEGLKFMVYLQKENIIDESGMPKERFSAEFPKEGPSILRIQQVVRGDSAAYFCASSRGQDNEKLFFGSGTQLSVL.